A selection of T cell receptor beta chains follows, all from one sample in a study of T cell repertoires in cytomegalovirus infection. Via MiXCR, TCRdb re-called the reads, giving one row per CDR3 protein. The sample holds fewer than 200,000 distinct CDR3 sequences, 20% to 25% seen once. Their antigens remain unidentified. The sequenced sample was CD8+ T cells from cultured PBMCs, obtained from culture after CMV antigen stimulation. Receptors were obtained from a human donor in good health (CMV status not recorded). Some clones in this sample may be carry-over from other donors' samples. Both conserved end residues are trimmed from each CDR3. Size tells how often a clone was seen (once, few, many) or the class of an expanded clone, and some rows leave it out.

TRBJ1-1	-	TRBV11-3	ASSPGTATEAF
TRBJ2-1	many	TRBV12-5	ASGLAAGVGDEQF
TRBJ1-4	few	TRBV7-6	ASSLDRARNEKLF
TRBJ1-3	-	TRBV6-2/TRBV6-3	ASREDSFRWASGNTIY
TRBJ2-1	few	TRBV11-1	ASSLDRTPDGGGEQF
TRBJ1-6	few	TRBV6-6	ASRKTAKNSPLH
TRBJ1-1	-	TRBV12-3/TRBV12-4	ASSSQGPEKAF
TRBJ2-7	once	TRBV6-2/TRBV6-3	ASSYSSTTGPADEQY
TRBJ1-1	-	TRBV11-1	TSSLVGGGEGGLNTEAF
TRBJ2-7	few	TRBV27	ASSPSGGDRPYEQY
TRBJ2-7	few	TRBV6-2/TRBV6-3	ASSYDSPTKANSEQY
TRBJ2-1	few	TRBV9	ASSDRADEQF
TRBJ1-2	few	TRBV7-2	ASSLGTGGGYGYT
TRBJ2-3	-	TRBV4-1	ASSQEVLLITDTQY
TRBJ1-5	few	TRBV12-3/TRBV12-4	ASSLGPAGSNQPQH
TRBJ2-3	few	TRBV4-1	ASSQSELPGGTDTQY
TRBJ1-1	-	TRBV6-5	ASSIITGLNTEAF
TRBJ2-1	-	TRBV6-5	ASSYSRGGGNEQF
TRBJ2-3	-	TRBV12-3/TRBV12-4	ASSLAHTDTQY
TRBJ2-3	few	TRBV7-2	ASSLVPDSYTDTQY
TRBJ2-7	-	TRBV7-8	ASSLDQSYEQY
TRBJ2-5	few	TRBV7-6	ASSIHSGTSGDGETQY
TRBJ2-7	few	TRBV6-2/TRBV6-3	AGRDRGHEQY
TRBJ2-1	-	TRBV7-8	ASSLGGGVNNEQF
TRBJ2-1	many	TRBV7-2	ASSLLGAVNEQF
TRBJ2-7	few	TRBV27	ASKTPGQIYEQY
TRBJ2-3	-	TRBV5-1	ASSPVRTDTQY
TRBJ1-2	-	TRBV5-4	ASSRAGDRLYGYT
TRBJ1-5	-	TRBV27	ASSPYFNQPQH
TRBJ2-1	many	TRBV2	ASRGQEQF
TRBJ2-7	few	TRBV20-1	SARDKINRGSLRSYEQY
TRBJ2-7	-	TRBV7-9	ASSLPGTPYEQY
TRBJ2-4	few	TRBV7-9	ASSLEVGLADYLAKNIQY
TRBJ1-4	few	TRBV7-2	ASSFTQGWEKLF
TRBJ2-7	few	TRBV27	ASTYALGVGEQY
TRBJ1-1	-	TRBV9	ASSISGGGAGTEAF
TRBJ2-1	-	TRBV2	ATLTGVAYNEQF
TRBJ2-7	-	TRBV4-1	ASSQRTGPYEQY
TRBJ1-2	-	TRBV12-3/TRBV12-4	ASSFTAGSYGYT
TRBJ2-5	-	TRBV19	ASSPRRGGPGTQY